Presented here are 26 T cell receptor beta chains from one specimen sequenced in a study of blood T cell repertoires in acute mononucleosis. Sequencing used immunoSEQ multiplex PCR; TCRdb keeps in-frame clones, though not all of them. The sample comprises 7,700 or so clones, under 30% of which are singletons, and around 28% rests with the top ten. Time point meaning: acute infectious mononucleosis, at clinical presentation within 2 weeks of symptom onset (visit 1). Sequencing used EBV YVL epitope tetramer+ CD8+ T cells sorted from PBMCs, obtained during acute infectious mononucleosis. Subset denoted: CD8 T cells binding a tetramer with EBV BRLF1 109-117 peptide (YVL-BR). The origin of the receptors is a woman aged 18-30 years with infectious mononucleosis caused by EBV.

Remarks on this clone: The likely explanation is a read error, given a far larger clone one base away. This chain links TRBV5-1 with TRBJ2-1; D unclear. V gave up 4 bases and J gave up 2 bases, with 19 bases separating them. In germline, CDR1 is SGHRS, CDR2 YFSETQ. The CDR3 is 17 residues long. The CDR3 coding sequence is TGCGCCAGCAGCCCGGCCCTCCCGGAAAGCCCCTACAATGAGCAGTTCTTC. Its protein product is CASSPALPESPYNEQFF.

This clone came up a few times. A much larger clone lies one base from this, so it may be a read error. J is TRBJ2-2 and V is TRBV13; 8 positions agree with TRBD1. This CDR3 spans 14 amino acids. Germline trimming cut 5 bases from V and 6 bases from J; bases unmatched to any gene: 5. Germline CDR1 is PRHDT and CDR2 is FYEKMQ (reference sequence). Here the CDR3 reads CASSQLQGAGELFF. DNA of the CDR3: TGTGCCAGCAGCCAACTACAGGGGGCCGGGGAGCTGTTTTTT.

For this clone: The sample carries other DNA sequences with the same CDR3. The chain carries TRBV2 and TRBJ2-1, with D uncertain. Germline V CDR1 and CDR2: SNHLY, FYNNEI. Trimming cost V 3 bases and J 7 bases, with 13 bases left between them. The CDR3 has 14 residues. The chain's CDR3 is CASSDKTQTNEQFF. CDR3 bases: TGTGCCAGCAGTGACAAAACCCAAACTAATGAGCAGTTCTTC.

The gene calls are TRBV29-1 and TRBJ2-1; 9 bases fit TRBD1. The CDR3 has 14 residues. Germline V gives CDR1 SQVTM, CDR2 ANQGSEA. The chain's CDR3 is CRAGQGSPYNEQFF. The CDR3 DNA reads as TGCAGGGCCGGACAGGGGAGCCCCTACAATGAGCAGTTCTTC.

Regarding this clone: The junction departs from the called germline gene at one end, perhaps through a read error. The CDR3 nucleotides are TGTGCCAGCAGCGTCACAGGGGCGGGCAATCAGCCCCAACATTTT. Its translation is CASSVTGAGNQPQHF. This chain joins TRBV7-9 and TRBJ1-5, with 7 bases matching TRBD1. The CDR3 runs to 15 residues. Germline assignment: CDR1 SEHNR and CDR2 FQNEAQ (reference sequence).

In this sample, this clone turned up many times. A far bigger clonotype differs at one base, so this is likely a read error. The sample holds other DNA sequences that translate to the same CDR3. V gene TRBV5-1 combines with J gene TRBJ2-7, with a tentative D call TRBD1 (6 bases). This CDR3 contains 14 residues. The germline gives CDR1 SGHRS, CDR2 YFSETQ. V was pared by 3 bases and J by 0 bases, with 10 bases between. In DNA form, the CDR3 reads TGCGCCAGCAGCTCGCCGGGACACTCCTACGAGCAGTACTTC. Protein sequence: CASSSPGHSYEQYF.

This clone has only a few counts. The chain is built from TRBV7-2 and TRBJ2-7; perhaps TRBD2 as D (5 bases). Germline CDR1 and CDR2: SGHTA and FQGNSA. The V end lost 5 bases, the J end lost 0 bases, and 11 bases lay between the germline ends. The CDR3 spans 14 residues. The CDR3 sequence is CASSQERGSYEQYF. The CDR3 bases are TGTGCCAGCAGCCAAGAACGGGGCTCCTACGAGCAGTACTTC.

On this clone itself: A read error likely explains this, since a far larger clone differs by one base. This chain connects TRBV5-1 to TRBJ2-7, with TRBD2 identical over 11 bases. The V and J ends lost 2 bases and 5 bases, in that order; junction bases with no gene match: 9. This CDR3 has 16 residues. CDR1 SGHRS and CDR2 YFSETQ come from the germline V gene. The CDR3 loop is CASSFPTSGSFDEQYF. CDR3 nucleotide sequence: TGCGCCAGCAGCTTCCCCACTAGCGGGAGTTTCGACGAGCAGTACTTC.

The chain recombines TRBV28 with TRBJ1-5; D gene unclear. V lost 9 bases to trimming and J lost 2 bases, with 17 bases between them. Germline V gene sequence: CDR1 MDHEN, CDR2 SYDVKM. This CDR3 has 15 residues. In nucleotides, the CDR3 is TGTGCCAGTAATCCATGGGAGGGAGGCAATCAGCCCCAGCATTTT. This codes for CASNPWEGGNQPQHF.

The V and J genes are TRBV11-2 and TRBJ2-5; D remains unclear. Germline V lookup: CDR1 SGHAT, CDR2 FQNNGV. V was shortened by 1 base and J by 2 bases, with 14 bases between the two germline ends. The CDR3 is 16 residues long. The DNA for the CDR3 is TGTGCCAGCAGCTTAGGTAGCTCAATACGACAAGAGACCCAGTACTTC. It specifies CASSLGSSIRQETQYF.

The chain combines TRBV7-3 with TRBJ2-7; TRBD2 aligns across 10 bases. The DNA end is a closer match to TRBJ2-1, so the J assignment may be wrong. Germline V gene data show CDR1 as SGHTA and CDR2 as FQGTGA. This CDR3 is built from 16 residues. The CDR3 here is CASSSLPSGGSYEQFF. In nucleotides, the CDR3 is TGTGCCAGCAGCTCGCTTCCTAGCGGGGGATCGTATGAGCAGTTCTTC.

This clone was seen at least ten times. The chain couples TRBV7-9 to TRBJ2-1, with D unresolved. V shed 2 bases and J shed 6 bases, with 8 bases lying between them. CDR1 and CDR2 from the germline V gene are SEHNR and FQNEAQ (reference sequence). There are 13 residues in the CDR3. For the CDR3, the DNA is TGTGCCAGCAGCTTACTGCACAGCAATGAGCAGTTCTTC. This codes for CASSLLHSNEQFF.

This rearrangement joins TRBV11-2 to TRBJ2-5; TRBD2 is a possible D gene (5 bases). The CDR3 length is 15 residues. Per germline, CDR1 SGHAT and CDR2 FQNNGV. V was clipped by 7 bases and J by 2 bases, with 17 bases between them. The CDR3 nucleotides are TGTGCCAGCATGAGGGAGTTTACGGGGCAAGAGACCCAGTACTTC. Translation gives CASMREFTGQETQYF.

Concerning this clone itself: The junction differs from germline at one of its ends, possibly a read error. The chain is built from TRBV29-1 and TRBJ2-1; the D is unclear. The germline CDR1 and CDR2 sequences are SQVTM and ANQGSEA. The CDR3 has 13 amino acids. CDR3 in amino acids: CSAGQALYNERFF. CDR3 nucleotides: TGCAGCGCTGGGCAGGCCCTTTACAATGAGCGGTTCTTC.

This clone occurred a few times. It may be a read error: a sequence one base away is much more abundant. The J gene is TRBJ2-1, the V gene TRBV6-1; D remains unclear. Trimming took off 6 bases at V and 7 bases at J, with 13 bases between the two ends. The V gene's germline CDR1 is MNHNS and CDR2 SASEGT. There are 13 residues in the CDR3. Here the CDR3 DNA reads TGTGCCAGCAGCTTGGCCCTTCAAAATGAGCAGTTCTTC. Translation gives CASSLALQNEQFF.

This clone was seen many times. V is TRBV5-5 and J is TRBJ2-7, with 11 bases aligning to TRBD2. This CDR3 comprises 16 residues. The germline CDR1 and CDR2 sequences are SGHKS and YYEKEE (reference sequence). The V gene end was trimmed by 2 bases and the J gene end by 5 bases; junction bases not matched to a gene: 9. The CDR3 DNA follows: TGTGCCAGCAGCTTCCCCACTAGCGGGAGTTTCGACGAGCAGTACTTC. Residues: CASSFPTSGSFDEQYF.

Concerning this clone itself: A junction end diverges from the germline sequence, so it may reflect a read error. The J gene is TRBJ2-7, the V gene TRBV11-2, with TRBD1 matching over 8 bases. Looked up from germline, CDR1 is SGHAT and CDR2 is FQNNGV. The CDR3 spans 15 residues. CDR3 DNA: TGCGCCAGCAGTCCTGGACAGGGAAGCTCCTACGAGCAGTACTTC. This sequence encodes CASSPGQGSSYEQYF.

This clone was picked up a small number of times. The rearrangement joins TRBV7-6 to TRBJ2-1; D ambiguous. V was trimmed by 3 bases and J by 7 bases, leaving 10 bases between them. CDR3 length equals 13 residues. Per the germline V gene, CDR1 is SGHVS and CDR2 is FNYEAQ. The CDR3 bases are TGTGCCAGCAGCTTGGCCCTTCAAAATGAGCAGTTCTTC. Translated: CASSLALQNEQFF. The variable domain in full, completed from reference TRBV7-6 and TRBJ2-1, reads GAGVSQSPRYKVTKRGQDVALRCDPISGHVSLYWYRQALGQGPEFLTYFNYEAQQDKSGLPNDRFSAERPEGSISTLTIQRTEQRDSAMYRCASSLALQNEQFFGPGTRLTVL.

This clone was found a few times. This rearrangement joins TRBV6-5 to TRBJ1-5; no reliable D call. This CDR3 spans 15 amino acids. Germline-derived CDR1 and CDR2 are MNHEY and SVGAGI. V shed 6 bases and J shed 2 bases, with 14 bases lying between them. CDR3 residues: CASRALKGGNQPQHF. CDR3 DNA: TGTGCCAGCAGGGCCCTCAAGGGAGGCAATCAGCCCCAGCATTTT.

As for this clone: A far more abundant clone sits one base away, making this likely a read error. The chain combines TRBV4-2 with TRBJ2-5; D ambiguous. V was clipped by 0 bases and J by 5 bases, with 10 bases between them. Germline CDR1 and CDR2: LGHNA and YNFKEQ. The length of the CDR3 is 14 residues. The CDR3 region has the DNA TGTGCCAGCAGCCAAGAAGACCCATTGGAGACCCAGTACTTC. Its translation is CASSQEDPLETQYF.

Points on this clone: A far larger clone is just one base off, so this is likely a read error. J is TRBJ2-7 and V is TRBV11-3, with D perhaps TRBD1 (5 bases). This CDR3 has 14 amino acids. V gave up 0 bases and J gave up 5 bases, with 11 bases separating them. Germline CDR1 reads SGHNT; CDR2 reads YENEEA. CDR3 coding DNA: TGTGCCAGCAGCTTAGACGAGACAGCCAACGAGCAGTACTTC. It translates to CASSLDETANEQYF.

This clone was picked up a small number of times. This sequence joins TRBV6-1 and TRBJ2-7; 8 positions match TRBD1. The CDR3 has 14 amino acids. V gave up 6 bases and J gave up 3 bases; unmatched junction bases: 7. From germline, CDR1 is MNHNS and CDR2 SASEGT. The CDR3 loop reads CASSQTGDYYEQYF. DNA for the CDR3: TGTGCCAGCAGCCAGACAGGGGATTACTACGAGCAGTACTTC.

This clone has a handful of counts. V usage is TRBV25-1 and J usage is TRBJ2-7; D perhaps matches TRBD1 (5 bases). The CDR3 runs 12 residues. The V gene lost 6 bases and the J gene lost 4 bases, with 10 bases spanning the gap. The V gene's germline CDR1 is MGHDK and CDR2 SYGVNS. CDR3 in DNA: TGTGCCAGCAGCCTCGACAGTTACGAGCAGTACTTC. Encoded protein: CASSLDSYEQYF.

There are many counts of this clone. This rearrangement joins TRBV10-3 to TRBJ2-7, with TRBD2 matching 15 bases. The CDR3 runs to 15 residues. Germline CDR1 is ENHRY and CDR2 is SYGVKD. V shed 10 bases, J shed 6 bases, and the junction held 10 bases outside the gene matches. This chain's CDR3 is CASRRTSGRASEQYF. The CDR3 region has the DNA TGTGCCAGCAGGCGGACTAGCGGGAGGGCTTCCGAGCAGTACTTC.

This clone is medium-sized (0.01 to 0.1%). The sample contains more than one DNA sequence encoding this CDR3. The chain uses TRBV4-1 and TRBJ2-7, with TRBD1 as a possible D gene (6 bases). The CDR3 contains 15 residues. V shed 0 bases and J shed 1 base, with 10 bases lying between them. Per the germline V gene, CDR1 is MGHRA and CDR2 is YSYEKL. The CDR3: CASSQEGQLSYEQYF. CDR3 nucleotides: TGCGCCAGCAGCCAAGAAGGACAGCTTTCCTACGAGCAGTACTTC.

This clone has only a few counts. At one boundary the junction diverges from the germline segment, which might be a read error. J is TRBJ2-3 and V is TRBV27; 15 bases match TRBD2. The CDR3 loop spans 17 amino acids. The germline V gene has CDR1 MNHEY and CDR2 SMNVEV (reference sequence). DNA for the CDR3: TGTGCCACCAGTGAGTGGACTAGCGGGGGGGAAGGAGATACGCAGTATTTT. Amino acid sequence: CATSEWTSGGEGDTQYF.